The 15 T cell receptor beta chains presented below share a single source sample, sequenced in a study of read filtering for tumor transcriptome and immune sequencing. From approximately 400 ng of RNA, a library with molecular barcoded alpha/delta and beta/gamma adaptors was made. TCRdb re-analysed the reads in MiXCR, keeping a single row per CDR3 protein. The sample lists tens of thousands of distinct CDR3 sequences; 20% to 25% were seen once. The sample comprised a population of CD138-negative cells sorted from bone marrow. The receptors originated from a donor aged 40 or over with multiple myeloma.

In this sample, this clonotype turned up many times. This chain links TRBV20-1 with TRBJ2-1, with 9 bases fitting TRBD2. Germline-derived CDR1 and CDR2 are DFQATT and SNEGSKA (reference sequence). Losses at the gene ends were 3 bases for V and 8 bases for J; bases not matched to a gene: 11. The CDR3 covers 15 residues. Here the CDR3 reads CSARVIAGVLDEQFF. CDR3 in DNA: TGCAGTGCTAGGGTAATAGCGGGAGTTTTGGATGAGCAGTTCTTC.

This clonotype was seen repeatedly, ten times or more. The chain has TRBV6-5 and TRBJ2-1; D gene uncertain. The CDR3 runs 15 residues. Per germline, CDR1 MNHEY and CDR2 SVGAGI. Trimming removed 3 bases at V and 3 bases at J, with 12 bases between. The CDR3 sequence is CASSYRLENYNEQFF. The CDR3 bases are TGTGCCAGCAGTTATCGGCTGGAAAACTACAATGAGCAGTTCTTC.

Many counts were recorded for this clonotype. The rearrangement joins TRBV9 to TRBJ1-1; no firm D call. This CDR3 region has 15 residues. The germline gives CDR1 SGDLS, CDR2 YYNGEE. Trimming removed 4 bases at V and 0 bases at J, with 13 bases between. The CDR3 DNA reads TGTGCCAGCAGCCCCGAGGTAAGGCTGAACACTGAAGCTTTCTTT. Translation gives CASSPEVRLNTEAFF.

This clonotype appeared many times. The J gene is TRBJ1-5, the V gene TRBV28; D is ambiguous. The V end lost 3 bases, the J end lost 1 base, and 7 bases lay between the germline ends. From germline, CDR1 is MDHEN and CDR2 SYDVKM. The CDR3 runs to 14 residues. Here the CDR3 reads CASSFYGSNQPQHF. For the CDR3, the DNA is TGTGCCAGCAGTTTTTACGGCAGCAATCAGCCCCAGCATTTT. Based on the CDR3 plus reference TRBV28 and TRBJ1-5, the full variable domain is DVKVTQSSRYLVKRTGEKVFLECVQDMDHENMFWYRQDPGLGLRLIYFSYDVKMKEKGDIPEGYSVSREKKERFSLILESASTNQTSMYLCASSFYGSNQPQHFGDGTRLSIL.

This clonotype was observed many times. The chain recombines TRBV20-1 with TRBJ2-7, with TRBD1 matching over 7 bases. Germline assignment: CDR1 DFQATT and CDR2 SNEGSKA (reference sequence). The CDR3 is 11 amino acids. This CDR3 is CSTLQGHEQYF. The CDR3 nucleotides read TGCTCTACCTTACAGGGGCACGAGCAGTACTTC.

The gene calls are TRBV30 and TRBJ1-5; 7 nucleotides line up with TRBD1. This CDR3 region has 13 residues. CDR1 and CDR2 from the germline V gene are GTSNPN and SVGIG (reference sequence). The V segment lost 1 base and the J segment 5 bases; nucleotides outside the gene matches: 2. The CDR3 sequence: CAWSGQGDQPQHF. The CDR3 bases are TGTGCCTGGAGTGGACAGGGCGATCAGCCCCAGCATTTT.

The table lists this clonotype with a count of one. The chain links TRBV2 to TRBJ1-2; D is perhaps TRBD1 (5 bases). The germline CDR1 and CDR2 sequences are SNHLY and FYNNEI. The CDR3 is made up of 14 amino acids. Trimming pared 3 bases from V and 3 bases from J, leaving 11 bases between. This CDR3 is CASSEGQGHYGYTF. CDR3 in DNA: TGTGCCAGCAGTGAGGGGCAGGGACACTATGGCTACACCTTC.

Note on this clonotype: One junction end disagrees with the germline gene, perhaps due to a read error. The chain couples TRBV30 to TRBJ2-2, with a tentative D call TRBD2 (5 bases). CDR3 length: 12 residues. Germline CDR1 reads GTSNPN; CDR2 reads SVGIG (reference sequence). The CDR3 loop is CWGESNAGELFF. DNA of the CDR3: TGTTGGGGAGAGTCGAACGCCGGGGAGCTGTTTTTT.

This clonotype was seen repeatedly, ten times or more. The chain combines TRBV2 with TRBJ1-5, with D unresolved. The CDR3 consists of 13 residues. Germline CDR1 and CDR2: SNHLY and FYNNEI. With 4 bases removed from V and 3 bases from J, the gap between germline ends came to 7 bases. In DNA, the CDR3 is TGTGCCAGCAGTGGCAGCAACAATCAGCCCCAGCATTTT. Translated: CASSGSNNQPQHF.

This clonotype came up a few times. The chain carries TRBV19 and TRBJ1-5; D unclear. Germline assignment: CDR1 LNHDA and CDR2 SQIVND (reference sequence). CDR3 size: 13 residues. V gave up 11 bases and J gave up 4 bases, with 15 bases separating them. CDR3 sequence reads: CAGGRESNQPQHF. The CDR3 region has the DNA TGTGCCGGAGGACGGGAGTCGAATCAGCCCCAGCATTTT.

There are many counts of this clonotype. The V and J genes are TRBV20-1 and TRBJ2-7; 9 bases map to TRBD1. The CDR3 is made up of 14 amino acids. Germline CDR1 is DFQATT and CDR2 is SNEGSKA (reference sequence). After removal of 6 bases from V and 1 base from J, the junction contained 7 bases not matched to a gene. The CDR3 region has the DNA TGCAGTGCAATACGGGGGACAGGGTCCTACGAGCAGTACTTC. This encodes CSAIRGTGSYEQYF.

This clonotype was seen repeatedly, ten times or more. Written as DNA, the CDR3 is TGTGCCAGCAGTCCTTACCGGACGGGAGGACTAGCGGGGGTTAACACCGGGGAGCTGTTTTTT. Its protein product is CASSPYRTGGLAGVNTGELFF. J is TRBJ2-2 and V is TRBV28; 13 bases agree with TRBD2. CDR3 length equals 21 residues. CDR1 and CDR2 (germline): MDHEN, SYDVKM. Losses at the gene ends were 5 bases for V and 2 bases for J; bases not matched to a gene: 17.

The chain carries TRBV5-1 and TRBJ2-7, with D unresolved. V was trimmed by 4 bases and J by 1 base, leaving 12 bases between them. The CDR3 is 14 amino acids. Germline V gene lookup returns CDR1 SGHRS and CDR2 YFSETQ. CDR3 residues: CASSPGQPSYEQYF. CDR3 DNA: TGCGCCAGCAGCCCTGGTCAGCCATCCTACGAGCAGTACTTC.

Many counts were recorded for this clonotype. The J gene is TRBJ2-1, the V gene TRBV12-3 or TRBV12-4; 8 bases are shared with TRBD2. The CDR3 is 14 amino acids. V was pared by 6 bases and J by 6 bases, with 7 bases of the junction left unmatched. Here the CDR3 DNA reads TGTGCCAGCAGGAAGCGGGAGATCCCCAATGAGCAGTTCTTC. As protein: CASRKREIPNEQFF.

This clonotype has a count of ten or more. Because it lacks the conserved phenylalanine or tryptophan at the end, this CDR3 is likely a read error. CDR3 bases: TGTGCCAGCAGTTACGGGGGGGAGACCCAGTACCTC. The encoded protein is CASSYGGETQYL. V gene TRBV6-5 combines with J gene TRBJ2-5, with a possible D match to TRBD2 (6 bases). Germline lookup yields CDR1 MNHEY and CDR2 SVGAGI. The germline V and J ends were trimmed by 2 bases and 5 bases, with 6 bases remaining between them. The CDR3 consists of 12 residues.